What follows is one T cell receptor (beta chain) and its context. What it binds is unknown. The germline V gene has CDR1 MNHEY and CDR2 SMNVEV (reference sequence). V dropped 2 bases and J dropped 6 bases, with 16 bases sitting between them. The CDR3 sequence is 15 residues long. The entry originates in a study of shared clonotypes between healthy human individuals. Whole-study context: The cohort comprised a couple of women and a few men. Their ages spanned 18 to 49 years.

The table came from immunoSEQ multiplex PCR; TCRdb's copy has only in-frame clones and leaves some out. The sample carries roughly 2.2 million clones, under 95% recorded once. Whole-study results and caveats: Clonotypes not shared had lower generation probabilities than those common to all four donors. On the whole, naive subsets had larger estimated richness than memory subsets had.

The source of this sequence is a man younger than 35 in good health. Some clones in this sample may be carry-over from other donors' samples. The sequencing input was naive CD4+ T cells from PBMCs. The subset was: CD45RA+ positively selected. The gene calls are TRBV27 and TRBJ1-1; no clear D gene. The CDR3: CASSLRFSRGAEAFF. CDR3 coding DNA: TGTGCCAGCAGTTTACGATTCTCCCGTGGAGCTGAAGCTTTCTTT.